Listed here are 24 T cell receptor beta chains from one sample, sequenced in a study of beta chain features in type 1 diabetes. Expressed TCRB transcripts were sequenced, since all the RNA that had been isolated was reverse transcribed. Here immunoSEQ multiplex PCR was the method, and the copy in TCRdb shows in-frame clones only, minus some. The sample yields some 900,000 clones, 15% to 20% seen once. The sequenced sample was naive CD4+ T cells from blood. The receptor set was obtained from a woman aged 18-29 years in good health.

This clone was picked up a small number of times. The chain couples TRBV5-4 to TRBJ2-7, with D maybe TRBD1 (5 bases). In germline, CDR1 is SGHNT, CDR2 YYREEE (reference sequence). Trimming pared 3 bases from V and 0 bases from J, leaving 7 bases between. This CDR3 region has 13 residues. CDR3 nucleotides: TGTGCCAGCAGCTATGGGGCCTCCTACGAGCAGTACTTC. This gives the protein CASSYGASYEQYF.

The rearrangement links TRBV18 to TRBJ1-5; D is uncertain. The CDR3 length is 14 residues. CDR1 is KGHSH and CDR2 is LQKENI in the germline V gene. The V gene lost 2 bases and the J gene lost 3 bases, with 8 bases spanning the gap. Here the CDR3 DNA reads TGTGCCAGCTCACCATCATCCGACAATCAGCCCCAGCATTTT. This gives the protein CASSPSSDNQPQHF.

The gene calls are TRBV6-5 and TRBJ2-1, with D perhaps matching TRBD1 or TRBD2 (5 bases each). The CDR3 extends over 16 amino acids. Per germline, CDR1 MNHEY and CDR2 SVGAGI. The V and J ends lost 0 bases and 0 bases respectively, with 9 bases between them. This chain's CDR3 is CASSYSKGSSYNEQFF. DNA for the CDR3: TGTGCCAGCAGTTACTCTAAGGGGAGCTCCTACAATGAGCAGTTCTTC.

The chain combines TRBV4-1 with TRBJ2-1; TRBD1 aligns across 7 bases. CDR1 and CDR2 from the germline V gene are MGHRA and YSYEKL. This CDR3 is built from 14 residues. J lost 4 bases, V lost 1 base, and 1 base had no gene match. The CDR3 bases are TGCGCCAGCAGCCAAGGGGGACAGTACAATGAGCAGTTCTTC. Translated, it gives CASSQGGQYNEQFF.

The J gene is TRBJ2-5, the V gene TRBV28; 7 bases are a match to TRBD2. The CDR3 loop spans 14 amino acids. The V and J ends lost 5 bases and 2 bases, in that order; junction bases with no gene match: 5. The germline V gene has CDR1 MDHEN and CDR2 SYDVKM. For the CDR3, the DNA is TGTGCCAGCAGTGGACTAGAAAAGCAAGAGACCCAGTACTTC. Translation gives CASSGLEKQETQYF.

The chain recombines TRBV4-1 with TRBJ1-5; a possible D gene is TRBD1 (5 bases). Germline V lookup: CDR1 MGHRA, CDR2 YSYEKL. CDR3 size: 17 residues. Trimming removed 3 bases at V and 2 bases at J, with 17 bases between. The CDR3 sequence: CASSHATTRGRNQPQHF. The CDR3 coding sequence is TGCGCCAGCAGCCACGCGACGACTAGGGGACGCAATCAGCCCCAGCATTTT.

This clone was counted once. The chain combines TRBV5-1 with TRBJ2-1, with D unclear. The CDR3 contains 16 residues. V lost 4 bases, J lost 0 bases, and 14 bases lay in between. Germline loops: CDR1 SGHRS, CDR2 YFSETQ. CDR3 DNA: TGCGCCAGCAGCGAGACACCTACCATCTCCTACAATGAGCAGTTCTTC. Translated: CASSETPTISYNEQFF.

The chain recombines TRBV11-2 with TRBJ2-3; D is uncertain. CDR3 length: 11 residues. V was trimmed by 6 bases and J by 9 bases, leaving 10 bases between them. The germline V gene encodes CDR1 SGHAT and CDR2 FQNNGV. Here the CDR3 reads CASSSGETQYF. CDR3 nucleotides: TGTGCCAGCAGTTCTGGAGAGACGCAGTATTTT.

A few counts support this clone. The chain joins TRBV7-9 to TRBJ2-7; D gene uncertain. CDR3 length: 17 residues. Germline V gene data show CDR1 as SEHNR and CDR2 as FQNEAQ (reference sequence). Deletions cut 5 bases from V and 3 bases from J, with 23 bases between. CDR3 residues: CASSQDSGVLALYEQYF. The CDR3 region has the DNA TGTGCCAGCAGCCAAGACTCAGGAGTGCTCGCGCTCTACGAGCAGTACTTC.

In its sample, this clone was seen a few times. The rearrangement joins TRBV7-2 to TRBJ2-7; TRBD2 agrees at 7 bases. Germline loops: CDR1 SGHTA, CDR2 FQGNSA. The V gene end was trimmed by 5 bases and the J gene end by 0 bases; junction bases not matched to a gene: 7. This CDR3 spans 15 amino acids. CDR3 in DNA: TGTGCCAGCAGCCCTATAGCGGGCAGCTCCTACGAGCAGTACTTC. It yields the protein CASSPIAGSSYEQYF.

V is TRBV19 and J is TRBJ1-1, with D possibly being TRBD1 (5 bases). The CDR3 loop spans 12 amino acids. Germline V gene data show CDR1 as LNHDA and CDR2 as SQIVND (reference sequence). V was clipped by 6 bases and J by 5 bases, with 10 bases between them. Written as DNA, the CDR3 is TGTGCCAGTAGCATGGGGGGGACTGAAGCTTTCTTT. This codes for CASSMGGTEAFF.

The V call is TRBV6-6, the J call TRBJ2-7; 10 nucleotides agree with TRBD1. Trimming cost V 4 bases and J 6 bases; bases outside gene matches: 9. The CDR3 is 15 amino acids. The germline V gene has CDR1 MNHNY and CDR2 SVGAGI (reference sequence). CDR3 nucleotides: TGTGCCAGCAGTTCGACCGGGACAGGGGTTTTCGAGCAGTACTTC. As protein: CASSSTGTGVFEQYF.

The chain carries TRBV4-2 and TRBJ2-1; D possibly corresponds to TRBD2 (5 bases). This CDR3 contains 13 residues. The germline gives CDR1 LGHNA, CDR2 YNFKEQ. V lost 8 bases and J 4 bases, leaving 12 bases between the germline ends. CDR3 protein: CASLRTGYNEQFF. The CDR3 nucleotides are TGTGCCAGCCTCAGGACTGGGTACAATGAGCAGTTCTTC.

The chain is built from TRBV6-5 and TRBJ2-7; D gene uncertain. V was cut by 2 bases and J by 3 bases, with 14 bases left in between. Germline CDR1 and CDR2: MNHEY and SVGAGI. The CDR3 consists of 15 residues. The CDR3 spells CASSYGQGWFYEQYF. The CDR3 DNA reads TGTGCCAGCAGTTACGGGCAAGGTTGGTTCTACGAGCAGTACTTC.

In this sample, this clone turned up a few times. The chain carries TRBV18 and TRBJ2-5; 10 bases agree with TRBD2. Germline CDR1 reads KGHSH; CDR2 reads LQKENI. Germline trimming cut 4 bases from V and 4 bases from J; bases unmatched to any gene: 6. This CDR3 spans 15 amino acids. The CDR3: CASSLASGSGETQYF. The CDR3 DNA sequence: TGTGCCAGCTCACTGGCTAGCGGGAGTGGAGAGACCCAGTACTTC.

The chain links TRBV19 to TRBJ1-1; D might be TRBD1 (6 bases). CDR3 length equals 14 residues. Germline CDR1 and CDR2: LNHDA and SQIVND (reference sequence). Between the trimmed V and J ends, which lost 9 bases and 4 bases, there was a span of 18 bases. The CDR3 spells CASSQRGRGTEAFF. CDR3 DNA: TGTGCCAGCTCGCAGCGGGGCAGGGGCACTGAAGCTTTCTTT.

The gene calls are TRBV27 and TRBJ1-1; D might be TRBD1 (5 bases). The CDR3 contains 13 residues. The V gene lost 5 bases and the J gene lost 5 bases, with 12 bases spanning the gap. Germline CDR1 and CDR2: MNHEY and SMNVEV (reference sequence). In DNA, the CDR3 is TGTGCCAGCAGTGCCTTGAGGGGTACTGAAGCTTTCTTT. This gives the protein CASSALRGTEAFF.

This clone has a handful of counts. The gene calls are TRBV19 and TRBJ2-4; TRBD2 matches 8 bases. The CDR3 is made up of 15 amino acids. The germline V gene has CDR1 LNHDA and CDR2 SQIVND (reference sequence). V shed 4 bases, J shed 0 bases, and the junction held 2 bases outside the gene matches. The DNA of the CDR3 is TGTGCCAGTAGTACGGCGGGAGGAGCCAAAAACATTCAGTACTTC. It codes for CASSTAGGAKNIQYF.

In its sample, this clone was seen a few times. V is TRBV5-6 and J is TRBJ2-3, with D maybe TRBD1 (6 bases). The germline gives CDR1 SGHDT, CDR2 YYEEEE. Trimming stripped 4 bases from V and 2 bases from J, with 14 bases between. The CDR3 is made up of 15 amino acids. The DNA of the CDR3 is TGTGCCAGCAGCAAGGACAGCGTATACACAGATACGCAGTATTTT. Protein sequence: CASSKDSVYTDTQYF.

This clone was counted between two and nine times. The chain is built from TRBV9 and TRBJ2-3; weak D call: TRBD2 (5 bases). Looked up from germline, CDR1 is SGDLS and CDR2 is YYNGEE. The CDR3 covers 15 residues. V lost 0 bases and J 0 bases, leaving 8 bases between the germline ends. The CDR3 sequence is CASSVVGMSTDTQYF. The CDR3 DNA is TGTGCCAGCAGCGTAGTCGGGATGAGCACAGATACGCAGTATTTT.

This clone was observed a handful of times. The chain joins TRBV5-1 to TRBJ1-1; no clear D. The germline V gene encodes CDR1 SGHRS and CDR2 YFSETQ. Trimming shortened V by 0 bases and J by 1 base, and 10 bases separated the two germline ends. CDR3 length: 15 residues. CDR3 bases: TGCGCCAGCAGCTTGGTGAGAGGGAAGAACACTGAAGCTTTCTTT. Protein sequence: CASSLVRGKNTEAFF. Based on the CDR3 plus reference TRBV5-1 and TRBJ1-1, the full variable domain is KAGVTQTPRYLIKTRGQQVTLSCSPISGHRSVSWYQQTPGQGLQFLFEYFSETQRNKGNFPGRFSGRQFSNSRSEMNVSTLELGDSALYLCASSLVRGKNTEAFFGQGTRLTVV.

This clone was seen a handful of times. This chain joins TRBV7-2 and TRBJ2-3; no clear D gene. CDR3 size: 15 residues. From germline, CDR1 is SGHTA and CDR2 FQGNSA. V was clipped by 1 base and J by 0 bases, with 8 bases between them. CDR3 bases: TGTGCCAGCAGCTTAGTGGCTAGTAGCACAGATACGCAGTATTTT. Translating gives CASSLVASSTDTQYF.

In this sample, this clone turned up a few times. The same CDR3 also results from other DNA sequences found in this sample. This chain uses TRBV18 with TRBJ1-1, with D unclear. Germline CDR1 reads KGHSH; CDR2 reads LQKENI. Trimming removed 0 bases at V and 4 bases at J, with 6 bases between. CDR3 length equals 13 residues. CDR3 in amino acids: CASSPPGSTEAFF. CDR3 nucleotide sequence: TGTGCCAGCTCACCACCAGGGTCCACTGAAGCTTTCTTT.

The CDR3 nucleotides read TGTGCCAGCAGAGGACAGGGAAAAGAGACCCAGTACTTC. This codes for CASRGQGKETQYF. This chain joins TRBV28 and TRBJ2-5, with 8 bases that match TRBD1. The V segment lost 6 bases and the J segment 3 bases; nucleotides outside the gene matches: 3. The CDR3 has 13 residues. From germline, CDR1 is MDHEN and CDR2 SYDVKM.